Presented here are 25 T cell receptor beta chains from one specimen sequenced in a study of cytomegalovirus exposure and HLA in healthy donors (dated 2017 in TCRdb). The library was made by the immunoSEQ multiplex PCR assay. TCRdb limited this immuneACCESS table to in-frame rearrangements with V and J called. A share of clones is missing; checked studies link under half to unresolved V genes, and the rest is unexplained. Present in this sample are about 330,000 clones, about 90% of which were seen just once. Over 1% of the sample belongs to the ten largest clones. Sequenced input: PBMCs. The receptor set was obtained from a woman in her 30s in good health and CMV-seropositive.

The rearrangement uses TRBV13 and TRBJ1-2; D perhaps matches TRBD1 (5 bases). Germline V gene data show CDR1 as PRHDT and CDR2 as FYEKMQ (reference sequence). The CDR3 spans 13 residues. V dropped 2 bases and J dropped 3 bases, with 7 bases sitting between them. The CDR3 nucleotides are TGTGCCAGCAGCTTATGGGGGGACTATGGCTACACCTTC. Protein sequence: CASSLWGDYGYTF.

The rearrangement links TRBV20-1 to TRBJ1-6; D is unresolved. This CDR3 has 11 residues. V gave up 3 bases and J gave up 15 bases, with 12 bases separating them. In germline, CDR1 is DFQATT, CDR2 SNEGSKA (reference sequence). The chain's CDR3 is CSARGVEDLHF. In DNA, the CDR3 is TGCAGTGCTAGGGGTGTGGAGGACCTCCACTTT.

The chain recombines TRBV30 with TRBJ2-1, with 13 bases lining up with TRBD2. This CDR3 is 15 amino acids long. Germline trimming cut 7 bases from V and 2 bases from J; bases unmatched to any gene: 5. The germline gives CDR1 GTSNPN, CDR2 SVGIG (reference sequence). CDR3 DNA: TGTGCCTTACCCGGGACTAGCGGGACCTACAATGAGCAGTTCTTC. Translating gives CALPGTSGTYNEQFF.

The rearrangement uses TRBV27 and TRBJ1-1; 8 bases match TRBD1. The germline V gene encodes CDR1 MNHEY and CDR2 SMNVEV (reference sequence). The CDR3 consists of 13 residues. The ends lost 4 bases at V and 9 bases at J; junction bases unmatched: 7. The CDR3 here is CASSSHGQGQAFF. DNA for the CDR3: TGTGCCAGCAGTTCCCACGGACAGGGCCAAGCTTTCTTT.

Of note for this clone: Possible read error: a much larger clone is one base away. The chain employs TRBV5-1 and TRBJ2-3; D remains unclear. The CDR3 runs to 12 residues. The ends were cut back, 0 bases at V and 4 bases at J, with 3 bases in the middle. Germline V lookup: CDR1 SGHRS, CDR2 YFSETQ. CDR3 sequence: CASSLGADTQYF. The CDR3 nucleotides are TGCGCCAGCAGCTTGGGAGCAGATACGCAGTATTTT.

The V gene is TRBV6-5, the J gene TRBJ2-2; no firm D call. There are 12 residues in the CDR3. Between the trimmed V and J ends, which lost 10 bases and 3 bases, there was a span of 9 bases. From germline, CDR1 is MNHEY and CDR2 SVGAGI. The CDR3 is CATSPYTGELFF. The CDR3 region has the DNA TGTGCCACCAGCCCGTACACCGGGGAGCTGTTTTTT.

The chain carries TRBV10-1 and TRBJ1-5; D might be TRBD1 (5 bases). Germline values: CDR1 WNHNN, CDR2 SYGVQD (reference sequence). The CDR3 length is 14 residues. The V end was cut by 5 bases, the J end by 0 bases, with 8 bases between. Written as DNA, the CDR3 is TGCGCCAGCAGTCGGGACGGTAGCAATCAGCCCCAGCATTTT. This translates into CASSRDGSNQPQHF.

This sequence joins TRBV28 and TRBJ2-7, with D perhaps assigned TRBD1 or TRBD2 (5 bases each). The CDR3 length is 15 residues. V dropped 6 bases and J dropped 0 bases, with 15 bases sitting between them. Germline lookup yields CDR1 MDHEN and CDR2 SYDVKM. The CDR3 protein is CASSYNRRSSYEQYF. CDR3 coding DNA: TGTGCCAGCAGCTATAACAGGAGGAGCTCCTACGAGCAGTACTTC.

This chain joins TRBV9 and TRBJ1-2; the D gene is possibly TRBD1 (6 bases). This CDR3 has 15 residues. In germline, CDR1 is SGDLS, CDR2 YYNGEE. Trimming took off 0 bases at V and 4 bases at J, with 13 bases between the two ends. The CDR3 here is CASSVALDRFYGYTF. The CDR3 region has the DNA TGTGCCAGCAGCGTAGCCCTCGACAGGTTCTATGGCTACACCTTC.

The rearrangement uses TRBV5-6 and TRBJ1-6, with TRBD1 identical over 7 bases. V shed 2 bases and J 6 bases; nucleotides not matched to a gene: 8. Per the germline V gene, CDR1 is SGHDT and CDR2 is YYEEEE. The CDR3 has 16 amino acids. This chain's CDR3 is CASSLQGSGLNSPLHF. CDR3 coding DNA: TGTGCCAGCAGCTTACAGGGGAGTGGTCTTAATTCACCCCTCCACTTT.

This sequence joins TRBV28 and TRBJ2-3, with D unclear. Germline V gene data show CDR1 as MDHEN and CDR2 as SYDVKM. V dropped 7 bases and J dropped 0 bases, with 8 bases sitting between them. The CDR3 has 13 residues. The CDR3 protein is CASKRASTDTQYF. CDR3 DNA sequence: TGTGCCAGCAAACGGGCTAGCACAGATACGCAGTATTTT.

The chain combines TRBV5-1 with TRBJ2-2; no reliable D call. The CDR3 is made up of 14 amino acids. CDR1 and CDR2 from the germline V gene are SGHRS and YFSETQ. Trimming stripped 4 bases from V and 0 bases from J, with 7 bases between. The CDR3 bases are TGCGCCAGCAGCAACGGACCGAACACCGGGGAGCTGTTTTTT. Its protein product is CASSNGPNTGELFF.

This sequence joins TRBV27 and TRBJ2-2, with unresolved D. CDR3 length equals 15 residues. From germline, CDR1 is MNHEY and CDR2 SMNVEV (reference sequence). Trimming pared 10 bases from V and 0 bases from J, leaving 15 bases between. CDR3 coding DNA: TGTGCCACCCATCCTCTCGGAGCGAACACCGGGGAGCTGTTTTTT. This gives the protein CATHPLGANTGELFF.

This chain uses TRBV5-1 with TRBJ1-2; D ambiguous. Germline CDR1 and CDR2: SGHRS and YFSETQ. V dropped 0 bases and J dropped 4 bases, with 16 bases sitting between them. This CDR3 has 16 residues. CDR3 sequence: CASSLEQSGVGYGYTF. Written as DNA, the CDR3 is TGCGCCAGCAGCTTGGAACAGTCTGGGGTCGGCTATGGCTACACCTTC.

The chain is built from TRBV27 and TRBJ2-1; TRBD2 agrees at 8 bases. The CDR3 totals 13 residues. Unmatched junction bases numbered 5, after V lost 6 bases and J lost 7 bases. CDR1 is MNHEY and CDR2 is SMNVEV in the germline V gene (reference sequence). The CDR3 protein is CASRKGLVNEQFF. The CDR3 coding sequence is TGTGCCAGCAGGAAGGGACTAGTAAATGAGCAGTTCTTC.

The V and J genes are TRBV7-3 and TRBJ2-1, with TRBD2 identical over 9 bases. V dropped 1 base and J dropped 7; count of bases not matched to a gene: 5. This CDR3 is 15 amino acids long. Germline CDR1 reads SGHTA; CDR2 reads FQGTGA. CDR3 coding DNA: TGTGCCAGCAGCTTAAGGCTAGCGGGAATAAATGAGCAGTTCTTC. Amino acid sequence: CASSLRLAGINEQFF.

This rearrangement joins TRBV30 to TRBJ2-3; the match to TRBD2 covers 9 bases. J gave up 7 bases and V 4 bases, and 6 bases lay outside the gene matches. Germline V gives CDR1 GTSNPN, CDR2 SVGIG (reference sequence). The CDR3 is 13 residues long. CDR3 coding DNA: TGTGCCTGGATAAGCGGGGGGCACCATACGCAGTATTTT. Its translation is CAWISGGHHTQYF.

The V and J genes are TRBV27 and TRBJ2-7; 7 nucleotides align to TRBD2. The CDR3 length is 14 residues. V dropped 2 bases and J dropped 0; count of bases not matched to a gene: 1. CDR1 and CDR2 from the germline V gene are MNHEY and SMNVEV (reference sequence). The CDR3 protein is CASSLGGVSYEQYF. CDR3 coding DNA: TGTGCCAGCAGTTTAGGGGGGGTCTCCTACGAGCAGTACTTC.

This rearrangement joins TRBV5-6 to TRBJ2-7; D uncertain. CDR1 and CDR2 (germline): SGHDT, YYEEEE. CDR3 length equals 12 residues. Trimming took off 4 bases at V and 1 base at J, with 6 bases between the two ends. The CDR3 DNA is TGTGCCAGCAGCGCCTCTTCCTACGAGCAGTACTTC. It translates to CASSASSYEQYF.

This rearrangement joins TRBV7-6 to TRBJ2-3, with D tentatively TRBD2 (5 bases). The V end lost 5 bases, the J end lost 3 bases, and 18 bases lay between the germline ends. The CDR3 length is 16 residues. The germline V gene has CDR1 SGHVS and CDR2 FNYEAQ. CDR3 region: CASSPRGAFDTDTQYF. The CDR3 DNA is TGTGCCAGCAGCCCCCGGGGTGCTTTTGATACAGATACGCAGTATTTT.

V gene TRBV6-5 combines with J gene TRBJ1-1; 7 bases are a match to TRBD1. Germline CDR1 MNHEY, CDR2 SVGAGI. Trimming at V came to 5 bases and at J to 4 bases, leaving 7 bases not matched to a gene. This CDR3 region has 14 residues. CDR3 residues: CASSRFRGSTEAFF. The CDR3 nucleotides are TGTGCCAGCAGTCGATTCAGGGGGAGCACTGAAGCTTTCTTT.

Here the CDR3 reads CASSFTGLAAYEQYF. The CDR3 DNA follows: TGTGCCAGCAGTTTCACCGGACTAGCGGCCTACGAGCAGTACTTC. This rearrangement joins TRBV6-5 to TRBJ2-7, with 10 nucleotides matching TRBD2. The germline V gene has CDR1 MNHEY and CDR2 SVGAGI. V gave up 4 bases and J gave up 2 bases; unmatched junction bases: 5. The CDR3 is 15 amino acids.

This chain connects TRBV4-2 to TRBJ2-1; the D is unclear. V lost 1 base, J lost 5 bases, and 12 bases lay in between. CDR1 LGHNA and CDR2 YNFKEQ come from the germline V gene. The CDR3 covers 15 residues. In DNA, the CDR3 is TGTGCCAGCAGCCAAGCGGCCTACACCGACAATGAGCAGTTCTTC. This codes for CASSQAAYTDNEQFF.

The genes are TRBV7-6 and TRBJ1-4; 8 positions agree with TRBD1. V gave up 4 bases and J gave up 2 bases; unmatched junction bases: 3. Germline-derived CDR1 and CDR2 are SGHVS and FNYEAQ. The CDR3 runs to 15 residues. The chain's CDR3 is CASSSGQATNEKLFF. The CDR3 DNA is TGTGCCAGCAGCTCGGGACAGGCGACTAATGAAAAACTGTTTTTT.

This clone appeared a single time. The rearrangement uses TRBV19 and TRBJ2-5; 7 nucleotides align to TRBD1. The germline CDR1 and CDR2 sequences are LNHDA and SQIVND (reference sequence). This CDR3 has 14 amino acids. The J segment lost 2 bases and the V segment lost 3 bases, leaving 3 bases of the junction unmatched. Written as DNA, the CDR3 is TGTGCCAGTAGTATTGGGACAGCTCAAGAGACCCAGTACTTC. It specifies CASSIGTAQETQYF.